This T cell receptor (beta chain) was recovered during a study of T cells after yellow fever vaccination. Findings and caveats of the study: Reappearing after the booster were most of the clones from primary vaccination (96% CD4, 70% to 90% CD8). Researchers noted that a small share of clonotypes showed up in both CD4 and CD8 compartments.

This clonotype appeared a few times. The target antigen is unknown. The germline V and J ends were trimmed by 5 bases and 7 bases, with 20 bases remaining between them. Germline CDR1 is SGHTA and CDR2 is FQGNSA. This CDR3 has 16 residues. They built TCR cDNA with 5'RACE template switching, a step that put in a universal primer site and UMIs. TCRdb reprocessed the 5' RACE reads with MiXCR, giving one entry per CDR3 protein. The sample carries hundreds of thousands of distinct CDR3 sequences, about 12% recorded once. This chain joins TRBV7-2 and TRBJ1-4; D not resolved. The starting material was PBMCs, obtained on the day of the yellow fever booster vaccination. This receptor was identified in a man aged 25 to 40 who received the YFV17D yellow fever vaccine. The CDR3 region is CASSPHGVKNGEKLFF. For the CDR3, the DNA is TGTGCCAGCAGCCCGCATGGGGTGAAGAATGGTGAAAAACTGTTTTTT.